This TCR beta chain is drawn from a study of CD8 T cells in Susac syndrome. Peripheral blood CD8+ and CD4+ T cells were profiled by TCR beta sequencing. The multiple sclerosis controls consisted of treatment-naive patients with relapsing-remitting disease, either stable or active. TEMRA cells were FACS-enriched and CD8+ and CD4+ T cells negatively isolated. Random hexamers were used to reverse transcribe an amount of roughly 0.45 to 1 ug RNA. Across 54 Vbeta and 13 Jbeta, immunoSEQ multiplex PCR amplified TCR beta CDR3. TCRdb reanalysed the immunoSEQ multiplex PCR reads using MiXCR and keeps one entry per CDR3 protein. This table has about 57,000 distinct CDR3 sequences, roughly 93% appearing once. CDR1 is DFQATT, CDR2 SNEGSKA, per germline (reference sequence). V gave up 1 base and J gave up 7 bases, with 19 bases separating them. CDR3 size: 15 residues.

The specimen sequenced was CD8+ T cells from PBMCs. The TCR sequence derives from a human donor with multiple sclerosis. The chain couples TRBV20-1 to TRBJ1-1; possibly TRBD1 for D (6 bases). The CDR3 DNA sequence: TGCAGTGCTAGAGCCTTTTTGGGGGCCTACGATGAAGCTTTCTTT. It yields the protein CSARAFLGAYDEAFF.